This entry features one T cell receptor (beta chain) sequence. Libraries were prepared by immunoSEQ multiplex PCR; TCRdb keeps only in-frame clonotypes and omits some of them. The data hold 150,000 to 200,000 clones, with more than 85% observed a single time. This specimen belongs to a study of blood T cell repertoires in COVID-19. Study-level information: The origin of the acute and convalescent COVID-19 samples was the United States, Italy and Spain. Nucleic acid was either cDNA or gDNA, and it came from T cells, B-cell-depleted T cells, or PBMCs.

Looked up from germline, CDR1 is GTSNPN and CDR2 is SVGIG (reference sequence). CDR3 size: 13 residues. The junction had 3 bases not matched to a gene; V was cut back by 3 bases and J by 8 bases. Participants, roughly 18 to 90 years old, spanned some 23 US areas. Sequenced: PBMCs or T cells enriched from blood (not recorded which). The clonotype was recovered from a human donor with acute COVID-19. The donor label of this sample is uncertain. The chain carries TRBV30 and TRBJ2-4; 11 bases map to TRBD1. The CDR3 reads CAWSGTGGDIQYF. The CDR3 nucleotides read TGTGCCTGGAGCGGGACAGGGGGAGACATTCAGTACTTC.